This TCR beta chain derives from a study of early T cells in non-severe SARS-CoV-2 infection (dated by TCRdb to the early 2020s). As for the study more broadly: Because TCR sequencing was done on bulk RNA from unsorted whole blood, the alpha and beta chains could not be paired. Here is what the overall study found, with its caveats: VDJdb matching was skewed toward anti-spike CD8 responses and likely underestimated virus-specific expansions, missing private and CD4 specificities.

The CDR3 holds 13 amino acids from the cysteine to the phenylalanine. Of the read, only the CDR3 DNA is kept; its 39 bases are in frame from base 1. From a lookup of the germline V gene (reference sequence), CDR1 and CDR2 are LGHDT and YNNKEL. At the junction V is shortened by 3 bases and J by 8 bases, with 11 bases in between. For this clonotype: Its antigen remains unidentified. Qualities for individual bases were not recorded, and no much larger clone is one base off.

Set within a cohort of healthcare workers in London, UK, this nested case-control study involved weekly PCR testing of nasopharyngeal swabs along with blood sampling. Healthcare workers were recruited during the week of the UK lockdown, between 23 and 31 March 2020, and followed weekly for up to 16 weeks. Preparation of the library involved 5' RACE. Sequenced on a NextSeq 500. To correct for sequencing error and PCR bias, the TCR library protocol tagged individual cDNA molecules with unique molecular identifiers. TCR alpha and beta chains were both sequenced, and the abundances of alpha and beta sequences in each sample were closely correlated with each other. On the study's bioinformatics: Decombinator V4 was used to annotate TCR sequences for V gene, J gene and CDR3. TCRs were defined as expanded if a significant change between any two time points was detected under a Poisson model with p below 0.0001. Abundances of TCRs were expressed as counts per million after normalisation to the total number of TCRs sequenced in each sample. MAIT TCRs were defined by TRAV1-2 paired with TRAJ12, TRAJ20 or TRAJ33, and iNKT TCRs by TRAV10 paired with TRAJ18. VDJdb, accessed 1 November 2021, was searched for CMV, EBV and SARS-CoV-2 annotated TCRs, excluding TCRs annotated for multiple antigens. TCRdb's own reprocessing of the public reads used fastp at Q25 and MiXCR and kept productive beta chains. One record per CDR3 amino acid sequence lists the most common genes and DNA. None of the V and J calls come from the authors' own analysis; TCRdb made them. Present in this sample are about 110,000 distinct CDR3 sequences, roughly 12% of which were seen just once. The ten top clones hold 3% to 3.5% of the sample.

The receptor was derived from an adult who was a healthcare worker with PCR-confirmed SARS-CoV-2 infection or an uninfected control (not recorded which). Specimen: whole blood. The sequence joins TRBV3-1 to TRBJ2-4; the D gene is perhaps TRBD1 or TRBD2, as each covers 5 bases. The nucleotide sequence reads as follows: TGTGCCAGCAGCCACGGGACCATAGACATTCAGTACTTC. The translation is CASSHGTIDIQYF.